These 15 T cell receptor beta chains were sequenced from one sample in a study of blood T cell repertoires in COVID-19. TCRdb's copy holds only in-frame clones and misses some; the assay was immunoSEQ multiplex PCR. The table records hundreds of thousands of clones, approximately 90% of them present only once. The specimen was peripheral blood. These receptors were collected from a woman aged 18 to 35 who had recovered from COVID-19.

This rearrangement joins TRBV13 to TRBJ1-1; a possible D gene is TRBD1 (5 bases). CDR3 length: 14 residues. V lost 0 bases, J lost 0 bases, and 5 bases lay in between. Germline CDR1 and CDR2: PRHDT and FYEKMQ (reference sequence). Written as DNA, the CDR3 is TGTGCCAGCAGCTTAGGACAGGTGAACACTGAAGCTTTCTTT. This translates into CASSLGQVNTEAFF.

The J gene is TRBJ1-3, the V gene TRBV19, with D tentatively TRBD1 (5 bases). The CDR3 is 15 amino acids. Germline V gene data show CDR1 as LNHDA and CDR2 as SQIVND (reference sequence). V lost 4 bases to trimming and J lost 3 bases, with 13 bases between them. The CDR3: CASSKSGLLGNTIYF. The CDR3 bases are TGTGCCAGTAGTAAATCGGGACTTCTTGGAAACACCATATATTTT.

The V call is TRBV27, the J call TRBJ2-5; D may be TRBD2 (5 bases). Germline CDR1 and CDR2: MNHEY and SMNVEV (reference sequence). V lost 6 bases and J 5 bases, leaving 13 bases between the germline ends. The CDR3 has 13 amino acids. CDR3 sequence (DNA): TGTGCCAGCAGCCAGGACTTTTGGGAGACCCAGTACTTC. Its translation is CASSQDFWETQYF.

CDR3: CTSSSLRTSGQIQETQYF. CDR3 sequence (DNA): TGCACCAGCAGCTCTTTACGGACTAGCGGGCAAATACAAGAGACCCAGTACTTC. The chain has TRBV1 and TRBJ2-5; the tabulated D call, TRBD2, remains unverified against the DNA. TRBV1 is assigned pseudogene status. The CDR3 runs to 18 residues.

This sequence joins TRBV11-3 and TRBJ2-7, with TRBD1 matching 7 bases. This CDR3 spans 14 amino acids. Trimming at V came to 5 bases and at J to 3 bases, leaving 7 bases not matched to a gene. CDR1 is SGHNT, CDR2 YENEEA, per germline. CDR3 DNA sequence: TGTGCCAGCAGCGGAGTCCGGGACAGCTACGAGCAGTACGTC. It is translated as CASSGVRDSYEQYV.

The chain recombines TRBV5-1 with TRBJ1-3; D is unresolved. The CDR3 covers 16 residues. Germline assignment: CDR1 SGHRS and CDR2 YFSETQ. Deletions cut 5 bases from V and 1 base from J, with 16 bases between. The CDR3: CASRPGGAGSGNTIYF. The CDR3 region has the DNA TGCGCCAGCAGACCCGGTGGCGCGGGGTCTGGAAACACCATATATTTT.

The chain links TRBV4-1 to TRBJ1-2, with 7 positions matching TRBD1. The CDR3 loop spans 15 amino acids. Germline V gene data show CDR1 as MGHRA and CDR2 as YSYEKL. With 4 bases clipped from V and 5 bases from J, the junction kept 10 bases outside the gene matches. The CDR3 nucleotides are TGCGCCAGCAGCCCCCGACAGGGACCGGGGTATGGCTACACCTTC. This translates into CASSPRQGPGYGYTF.

The rearrangement uses TRBV2 and TRBJ2-1; 8 positions agree with TRBD2. Germline V CDR1 and CDR2: SNHLY, FYNNEI. The V and J ends lost 2 bases and 4 bases, in that order; junction bases with no gene match: 7. The CDR3 runs to 16 residues. The CDR3 loop reads CASSEMVAGPYNEQFF. DNA for the CDR3: TGTGCCAGCAGTGAAATGGTAGCGGGACCTTACAATGAGCAGTTCTTC.

This chain uses TRBV10-2 with TRBJ1-5; D gene uncertain. Trimming cost V 3 bases and J 6 bases, with 12 bases left between them. Germline V lookup: CDR1 WSHSY, CDR2 SAAADI. The CDR3 sequence is 14 residues long. CDR3 DNA: TGCGCCAGCAGTGAAGGCGGGGTACGTCAGCCCCAGCATTTT. This translates into CASSEGGVRQPQHF.

The gene calls are TRBV6-6 and TRBJ2-7; TRBD2 aligns across 10 bases. Trimming took 0 bases from V and 5 from J; bases not matched to a gene: 7. The germline CDR1 and CDR2 sequences are MNHNY and SVGAGI (reference sequence). The CDR3 length is 16 residues. CDR3 loop: CASSYSIQREGHEQYV. The CDR3 bases are TGTGCCAGCAGTTACTCGATCCAGCGGGAGGGCCACGAGCAGTACGTC.

V and J are TRBV29-1 and TRBJ2-1; 8 bases are a match to TRBD2. There are 12 residues in the CDR3. Germline-derived CDR1 and CDR2 are SQVTM and ANQGSEA. With V trimmed by 4 bases and J by 7 bases, 3 bases remained unmatched. The CDR3 bases are TGCAGCGTTGCTCCGGGGGGGAATGAGCAGTTCTTC. Encoded protein: CSVAPGGNEQFF.

This clone has only one observation. A single base is all that separates this from a far larger clone, so a read error is likely. V gene TRBV7-2 combines with J gene TRBJ1-4; D not resolved. V lost 1 base and J lost 3, with 3 bases in between. The CDR3 totals 13 residues. Per germline, CDR1 SGHTA and CDR2 FQGNSA. CDR3: CASSLGPNEKLFF. CDR3 nucleotide sequence: TGTGCCAGCAGCTTAGGGCCTAATGAAAAACTGTTTTTT.

This chain uses TRBV19 with TRBJ2-2; 8 nucleotides line up with TRBD1. V trimming: 5 bases; J trimming: 6 bases; junction bases outside the gene matches: 8. In germline, CDR1 is LNHDA, CDR2 SQIVND (reference sequence). This CDR3 spans 15 amino acids. The CDR3 is CASSEDRAFPGELFF. The CDR3 bases are TGTGCCAGTAGTGAGGACAGGGCCTTTCCCGGGGAGCTGTTTTTT. Full variable domain (rest looked up from reference TRBV19 and TRBJ2-2): DGGITQSPKYLFRKEGQNVTLSCEQNLNHDAMYWYRQDPGQGLRLIYYSQIVNDFQKGDIAEGYSVSREKKESFPLTVTSAQKNPTAFYLCASSEDRAFPGELFFGEGSRLTVL.

The V gene is TRBV11-3, the J gene TRBJ1-1; possibly TRBD1 for D (5 bases). V was pared by 6 bases and J by 4 bases, with 9 bases between. Germline CDR1 is SGHNT and CDR2 is YENEEA. CDR3 length equals 12 residues. CDR3 in DNA: TGTGCCAGCAGGGGTAGGGGCACTGAAGCTTTCTTT. This gives the protein CASRGRGTEAFF.

This clone was detected once. The junction departs from germline at one end; a sequencing error may be responsible. The chain has TRBV7-8 and TRBJ1-5; D is possibly TRBD1 (5 bases). Germline V gene sequence: CDR1 SGHVS, CDR2 FQNEAQ. The CDR3 has 15 amino acids. The CDR3 DNA is TGTGCCAGCAGCGTAGCGATTCAGGGCGGCCAGCCCCAGCATTTT. Protein sequence: CASSVAIQGGQPQHF.